This record looks at one T cell receptor beta chain sequence and its context. Antigen unknown. TCRdb independently ran MiXCR on the 5' RACE reads; one entry per CDR3 protein. The data contain around 29,000 distinct CDR3 sequences, around 9.3% of them singletons. Described time point: blood at routine non-recurrence follow-up after resection. This record belongs to a study of spatial heterogeneity in lung cancer. Findings and limits, study-wide: Relative to follow-up, resection was when ubiquitous expanded tumor TCRs appeared more in blood.

With 5 bases clipped from V and 0 bases from J, the junction kept 3 bases outside the gene matches. The CDR3 consists of 17 residues. The sample in question was PBMCs, obtained at follow-up. This sequence was found in a female donor with early-stage non-small cell lung cancer. V gene TRBV12-3 or TRBV12-4 combines with J gene TRBJ2-6; 11 nucleotides match TRBD2. Here the CDR3 reads CASSLLAGDSGANVLTF. CDR3 sequence (DNA): TGTGCCAGCAGTCTACTAGCGGGGGACTCTGGGGCCAACGTCCTGACTTTC.